A single sample is the source of the 8 T cell receptor beta chains below, sequenced in a study of cytomegalovirus exposure and HLA in healthy donors (dated by TCRdb to the late 2010s). Library creation used the immunoSEQ multiplex PCR assay. For the multiplex PCR, a mixture combining 60 forward primers for TCR Vbeta segments and 13 reverse primers for TCR Jbeta segments was used. TCRdb provides this immuneACCESS table in a form limited to in-frame rearrangements. Some clones are lacking; in checked studies, under half of them reflect an unresolved V gene, and why the rest are absent is not known. Across this sample there are about 170,000 clones, with roughly 79% seen only once. Clones ranked in the top ten supply approximately 2% of the sample. Sequenced sample: PBMCs. These receptors were taken from a woman in her 30s in good health and CMV-seropositive.

The V gene is TRBV12-5, the J gene TRBJ1-4; a weak D match, TRBD1 (5 bases). The V end lost 5 bases, the J end lost 8 bases, and 15 bases lay between the germline ends. Germline V gives CDR1 LGHNT, CDR2 FRNRAP. The CDR3 sequence is 14 residues long. The CDR3 loop is CASGQGNSAEKLFF. CDR3 DNA sequence: TGTGCTAGTGGTCAGGGTAACAGTGCCGAAAAACTGTTTTTT.

J is TRBJ2-7 and V is TRBV5-6, with 10 bases identical to TRBD1. Germline loops: CDR1 SGHDT, CDR2 YYEEEE. V shed 1 base and J 2 bases; nucleotides not matched to a gene: 9. The CDR3 sequence is 17 residues long. DNA of the CDR3: TGTGCCAGCAGCTTGTGGTCTCCGGGACAGGGGCCCTACGAGCAGTACTTC. Translating gives CASSLWSPGQGPYEQYF.

The CDR3 DNA is TGTGCCAGCTCATTGGGGACAGCATCCTACGAGCAGTACTTC. It codes for CASSLGTASYEQYF. The rearrangement links TRBV18 to TRBJ2-7, with 7 bases aligning to TRBD1. Germline values: CDR1 KGHSH, CDR2 LQKENI. The CDR3 is made up of 14 amino acids. J was trimmed by 1 base and V by 5 bases; bases with no gene match: 5.

The chain combines TRBV7-9 with TRBJ2-1, with 8 bases fitting TRBD2. This CDR3 region has 15 residues. Germline CDR1 reads SEHNR; CDR2 reads FQNEAQ (reference sequence). V lost 6 bases and J lost 8; bases outside the gene matches: 12. In DNA form, the CDR3 reads TGTGCCAGCAGTCGCGGGAGGCTAGGCCCCCATGAGCAGTTCTTC. Protein sequence: CASSRGRLGPHEQFF.

The chain couples TRBV7-2 to TRBJ2-4, with D perhaps TRBD2 (5 bases). Trimming shortened V by 5 bases and J by 0 bases, and 17 bases separated the two germline ends. Looked up from germline, CDR1 is SGHTA and CDR2 is FQGNSA. The CDR3 has 17 amino acids. The CDR3 spells CASSPTARALAKNIQYF. DNA for the CDR3: TGTGCCAGCAGCCCCACCGCGCGGGCACTAGCCAAAAACATTCAGTACTTC. Full variable domain (rest looked up from reference TRBV7-2 and TRBJ2-4): GAGVSQSPSNKVTEKGKDVELRCDPISGHTALYWYRQSLGQGLEFLIYFQGNSAPDKSGLPSDRFSAERTGGSVSTLTIQRTQQEDSAVYLCASSPTARALAKNIQYFGAGTRLSVL.

For the CDR3, the DNA is TGTGCCAGCAGTGATAGGACAGGTAGTATCTTGTACGAGCAGTACTTC. This gives the protein CASSDRTGSILYEQYF. The chain links TRBV6-1 to TRBJ2-7; 7 bases match TRBD1. Losses at the gene ends were 3 bases for V and 4 bases for J; bases not matched to a gene: 12. Germline V gives CDR1 MNHNS, CDR2 SASEGT. This CDR3 has 16 residues.

This chain links TRBV4-2 with TRBJ2-6, with 7 bases matching TRBD1. The junction had 6 bases not matched to a gene; V was cut back by 4 bases and J by 0 bases. CDR3 length: 17 residues. CDR1 and CDR2 from the germline V gene are LGHNA and YNFKEQ. The CDR3 nucleotides are TGTGCCAGCAGCCTTGGGACAGCTAACTCTGGGGCCAACGTCCTGACTTTC. This codes for CASSLGTANSGANVLTF.

The rearrangement uses TRBV14 and TRBJ2-3; D ambiguous. The V end was cut by 3 bases, the J end by 6 bases, with 13 bases between. Germline assignment: CDR1 SGHDN and CDR2 FVKESK. The CDR3 covers 14 residues. CDR3 nucleotides: TGTGCCAGCAGCCAGGGCTACCGCTCGGATACGCAGTATTTT. It yields the protein CASSQGYRSDTQYF. Full variable domain (missing parts from reference TRBV14 and TRBJ2-3): EAGVTQFPSHSVIEKGQTVTLRCDPISGHDNLYWYRRVMGKEIKFLLHFVKESKQDESGMPNNRFLAERTGGTYSTLKVQPAELEDSGVYFCASSQGYRSDTQYFGPGTRLTVL.